This T cell receptor (beta chain) was observed in a study of yellow fever vaccine responses in identical twins. Regarding the study as a whole: Twins' vaccine T cell response reportedly gave the appearance of partial convergence and partial personalization.

Looked up from germline, CDR1 is SQVTM and CDR2 is ANQGSEA. The CDR3 has 16 residues. With 4 bases clipped from V and 4 bases from J, the junction kept 7 bases outside the gene matches. TCRdb passed the RT-PCR reads through MiXCR, listing each CDR3 protein once. Of some 4,000 distinct CDR3 sequences listed, 90% are singletons. In the case of this clonotype: Its antigen remains unidentified.

This chain links TRBV29-1 with TRBJ2-3, with 14 bases that match TRBD2. This sequence was found in a young woman who received the yellow fever vaccine. Material: T cells from blood (PBMCs), unsorted or a sorted subset (not recorded which), obtained before or after yellow fever vaccination (not recorded which). Here the CDR3 reads CSVGGTSGGRSDTQYF. The CDR3 nucleotides read TGCAGCGTTGGGGGGACTAGCGGGGGACGGTCAGATACGCAGTATTTT.